The present TCR beta chain was sequenced within a study of a mutant IDH1 vaccine in newly diagnosed glioma (dated by TCRdb to about 2021). General notes on the study: In the chemotherapy-containing groups, vaccination started alongside temozolomide cycles, whereas in patients who had radiotherapy alone it started 4-6 weeks after radiotherapy. Of the 25 to 40 treated patients, about 60% were male and approximately 40% were female, and the mean age was roughly 38 years. Prior to enrollment, standard therapy consisting of radiotherapy alone, temozolomide alone, or radiochemotherapy with temozolomide had been administered to patients, with the combination being received by most patients. Visit V12 was the week-35 safety follow-up and visit V13 was the week-47 end of study. Peripheral blood was collected at six visits: V03 (baseline), V05, V07, V10, V12 and V13. For exploratory analyses, longitudinal TCRB deep sequencing was carried out in about 25 treated patients wherever samples were available.

What the study reported, not specific to this receptor: Pseudoprogression seemed to be unrelated to changes in the top peripheral T cell clonotypes found by TCRB sequencing. PBMC samples for TCRB deep sequencing were selected based on availability. Across multiple MHC alleles, vaccine-induced immune responses were seen in nearly 95% of patients. It was noted by the authors that analyses of patient blood samples could not be reproduced owing to sample limitations.

Library creation used the immunoSEQ multiplex PCR assay. Rearranged TCR beta chain sequences were amplified using the hsTCRB Kit according to the manufacturer's protocol. An Illumina MiSeq was used to sequence the TCRB libraries. Per the original workflow: The proprietary platform of the kit vendor was used for demultiplexing, trimming and gene mapping. Sourced from immuneACCESS, this table was stored by TCRdb with only in-frame sequences that have V and J called. A share of the clones is absent; for the studies checked, an unresolved V gene accounts for under half, and the remainder has no known explanation. Clone size and the V and J calls come from that table; the DNA yielded D and trimming. This sample gives tens of thousands of clones in total; 65% to 75% of them show up just once. Of the sample, approximately 4.8% is held by the ten largest clones. About this clone itself: It has no known antigen specificity. Base qualities are not at hand, and no much larger clone is one base apart.

Trimming costs V 0 bases and J 8 bases, and their ends lie 11 bases apart. The CDR3, cysteine through phenylalanine, is 14 amino acids long. Only the CDR3 part of the read is kept: 42 bases, read in frame from the first base. In the germline V gene, CDR1 corresponds to SGHRS and CDR2 to YFSETQ. Taken with the paper, the label for time point translates to: week 35, safety follow-up. Each vaccine dose was 300 ug of a 20-mer mutant IDH1 peptide in Montanide, given subcutaneously with topical imiquimod. Patients received eight vaccinations in weeks 1, 3, 5, 7, 11, 15, 19 and 23, corresponding to visits V03 through V10. The donors had newly diagnosed IDH1-mutant astrocytomas of WHO grade 3 or 4 that showed loss of nuclear ATRX. The samples were drawn from NOA16, a multicentre, single-arm, open-label phase I trial in Germany that tested a mutant IDH1 peptide vaccine in humans for the first time. The DNeasy Blood and Tissue Kit was used to extract genomic DNA from EDTA blood for TCRB sequencing.

The clonotype originates from a man aged 50 to 60 with glioma. The rearrangement combines TRBV5-1 with TRBJ1-4; the D gene remains uncertain. This specimen consisted of PBMCs, obtained from a glioma patient whose treatment included an IDH1 peptide vaccine. This receptor has the CDR3 CASSLGKAFEKLFF. The DNA sequence follows: TGCGCCAGCAGCTTGGGAAAGGCTTTCGAAAAACTGTTTTTT.